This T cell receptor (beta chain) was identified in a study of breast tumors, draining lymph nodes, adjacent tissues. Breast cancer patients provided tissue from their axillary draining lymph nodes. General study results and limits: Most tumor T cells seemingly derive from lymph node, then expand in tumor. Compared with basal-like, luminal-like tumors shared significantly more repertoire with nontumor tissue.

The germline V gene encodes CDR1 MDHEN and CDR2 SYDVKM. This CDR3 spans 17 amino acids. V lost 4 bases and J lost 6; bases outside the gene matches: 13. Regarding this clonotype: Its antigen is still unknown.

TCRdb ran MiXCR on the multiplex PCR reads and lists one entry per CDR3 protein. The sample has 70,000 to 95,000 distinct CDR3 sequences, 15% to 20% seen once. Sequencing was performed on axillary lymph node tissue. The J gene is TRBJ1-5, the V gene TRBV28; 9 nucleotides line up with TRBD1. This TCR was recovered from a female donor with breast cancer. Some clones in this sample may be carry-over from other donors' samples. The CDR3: CASSSGTGSGLVQPQHF. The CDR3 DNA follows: TGTGCCAGCAGTTCCGGGACAGGGAGTGGTTTGGTTCAGCCCCAGCATTTT.